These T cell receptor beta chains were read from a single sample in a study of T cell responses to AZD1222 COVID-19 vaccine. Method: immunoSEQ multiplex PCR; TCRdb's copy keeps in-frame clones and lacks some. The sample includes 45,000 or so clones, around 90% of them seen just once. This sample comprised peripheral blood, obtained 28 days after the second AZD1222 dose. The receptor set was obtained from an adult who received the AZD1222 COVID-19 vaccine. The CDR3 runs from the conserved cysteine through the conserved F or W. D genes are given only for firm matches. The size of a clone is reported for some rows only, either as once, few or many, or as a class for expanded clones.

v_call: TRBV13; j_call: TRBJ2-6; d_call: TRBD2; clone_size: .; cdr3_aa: CASSITSASGANVLTF; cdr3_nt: TGTGCCAGCAGTATCACTAGCGCCTCTGGGGCCAACGTCCTGACTTTC
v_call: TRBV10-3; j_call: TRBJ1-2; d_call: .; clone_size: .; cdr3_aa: CAISDRTALGYTF; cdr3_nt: TGTGCCATCAGTGACAGGACAGCATTAGGCTACACCTTC
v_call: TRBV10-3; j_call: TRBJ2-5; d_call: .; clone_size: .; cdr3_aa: CAISEFAETQYF; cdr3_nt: TGTGCCATCAGTGAATTCGCAGAGACCCAGTACTTC
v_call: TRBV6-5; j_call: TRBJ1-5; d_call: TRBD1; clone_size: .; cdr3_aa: CASRGDRVKGQPQHF; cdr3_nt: TGTGCCAGCAGGGGAGACAGGGTGAAAGGTCAGCCCCAGCATTTT
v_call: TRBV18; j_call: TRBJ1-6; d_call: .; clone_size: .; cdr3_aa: CASSPGGGVDSPLHF; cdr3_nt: TGTGCCAGCTCACCAGGGGGAGGGGTTGATTCACCCCTCCACTTT
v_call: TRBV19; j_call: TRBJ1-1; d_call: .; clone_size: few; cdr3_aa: CASSIGAEAFF; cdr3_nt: TGTGCCAGTAGTATAGGGGCTGAAGCTTTCTTT
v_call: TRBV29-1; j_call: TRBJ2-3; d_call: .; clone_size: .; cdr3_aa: CSVESYSTDTQYF; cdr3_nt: TGCAGCGTTGAATCCTACAGCACAGATACGCAGTATTTT
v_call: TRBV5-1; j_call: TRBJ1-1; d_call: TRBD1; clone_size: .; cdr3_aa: CASSLDRGLPNTEAFF; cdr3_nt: TGCGCCAGCAGCTTGGACAGGGGGCTACCGAACACTGAAGCTTTCTTT
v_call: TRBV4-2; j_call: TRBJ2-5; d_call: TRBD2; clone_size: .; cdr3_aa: CASSQGLAGGRETQYF; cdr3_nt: TGTGCCAGCAGCCAGGGACTAGCGGGAGGGCGTGAGACCCAGTACTTC
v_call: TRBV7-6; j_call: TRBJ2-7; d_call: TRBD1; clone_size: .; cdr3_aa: CASSDTGTGGYEQYF; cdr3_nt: TGTGCCAGCAGCGATACGGGGACAGGGGGCTACGAGCAGTACTTC
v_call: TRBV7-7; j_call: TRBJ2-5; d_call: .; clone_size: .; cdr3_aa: CASSLDRKETQYF; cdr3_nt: TGTGCTAGCAGCCTTGACAGGAAAGAGACCCAGTACTTC
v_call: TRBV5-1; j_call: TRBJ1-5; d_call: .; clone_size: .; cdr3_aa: CASSLEGAQPQHF; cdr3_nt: TGCGCCAGCAGCTTGGAGGGTGCTCAGCCCCAGCATTTT
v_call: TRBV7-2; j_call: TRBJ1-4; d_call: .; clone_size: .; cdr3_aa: CASVVGPGEKLFF; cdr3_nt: TGTGCCAGCGTCGTGGGACCCGGAGAAAAACTGTTTTTT
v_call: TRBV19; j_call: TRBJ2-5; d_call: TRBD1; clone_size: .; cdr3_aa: CARWTGVGETQYF; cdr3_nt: TGTGCCAGGTGGACAGGGGTGGGAGAGACCCAGTACTTC
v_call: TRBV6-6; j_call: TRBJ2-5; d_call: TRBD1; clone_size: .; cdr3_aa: CASSFRTGSAETQYF; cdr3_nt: TGTGCCAGCAGCTTCCGGACAGGGAGTGCAGAGACCCAGTACTTC
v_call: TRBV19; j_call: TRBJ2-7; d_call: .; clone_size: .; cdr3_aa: CASSIRGTPPYEQYF; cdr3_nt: TGTGCCAGTAGTATCAGGGGGACTCCTCCCTACGAGCAGTACTTC
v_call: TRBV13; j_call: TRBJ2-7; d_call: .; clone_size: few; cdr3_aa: CASNQGTGEQYF; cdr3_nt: TGTGCCAGCAACCAAGGGACTGGCGAGCAGTACTTC
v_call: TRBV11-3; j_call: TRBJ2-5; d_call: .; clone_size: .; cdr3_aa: CASSLGGLGETQYF; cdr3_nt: TGTGCCAGCAGCTTAGGAGGGCTCGGAGAGACCCAGTACTTC
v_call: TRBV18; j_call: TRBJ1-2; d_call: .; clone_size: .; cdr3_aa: CASSPHPGFYGYTF; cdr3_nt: TGTGCCAGCTCACCACATCCGGGTTTCTATGGCTACACCTTC
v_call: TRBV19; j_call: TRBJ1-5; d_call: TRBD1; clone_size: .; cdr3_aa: CASSSRDRYSNQPQHF; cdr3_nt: TGTGCCAGTAGTAGCCGGGACAGGTATAGCAATCAGCCCCAGCATTTT
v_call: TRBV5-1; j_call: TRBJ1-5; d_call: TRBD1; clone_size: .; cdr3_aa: CASSMTGGGNQPQHF; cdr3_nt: TGCGCCAGCAGCATGACAGGGGGCGGCAATCAGCCCCAGCATTTT
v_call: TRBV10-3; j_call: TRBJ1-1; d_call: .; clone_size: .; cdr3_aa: CAIRVEGPEAFF; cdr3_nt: TGTGCCATCAGGGTAGAGGGACCTGAAGCTTTCTTT
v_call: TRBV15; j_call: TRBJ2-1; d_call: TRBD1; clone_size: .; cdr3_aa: CATSRGGQGKYNEQFF; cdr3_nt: TGTGCCACCAGCAGAGGAGGACAGGGCAAGTACAATGAGCAGTTCTTC
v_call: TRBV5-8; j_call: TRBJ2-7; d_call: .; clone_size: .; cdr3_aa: CASSLATAIYEQYF; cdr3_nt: TGTGCCAGCAGCTTGGCAACAGCGATCTACGAGCAGTACTTC
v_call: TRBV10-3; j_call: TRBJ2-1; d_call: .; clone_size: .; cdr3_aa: CAISGVRGNEQFF; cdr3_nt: TGTGCCATTTCGGGAGTACGGGGCAATGAGCAGTTCTTC
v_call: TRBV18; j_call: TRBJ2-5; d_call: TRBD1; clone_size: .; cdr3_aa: CASSPLTGGQETQYF; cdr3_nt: TGTGCCAGCTCACCACTGACAGGGGGGCAAGAGACCCAGTACTTC
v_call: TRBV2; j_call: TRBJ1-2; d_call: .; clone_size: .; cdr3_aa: CASKDGTSYGYTF; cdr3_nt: TGTGCCAGCAAGGACGGGACCTCCTATGGCTACACCTTC
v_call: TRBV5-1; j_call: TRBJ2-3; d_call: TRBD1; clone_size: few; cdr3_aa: CASSPGQTTDTQYF; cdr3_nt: TGCGCCAGCAGCCCGGGACAGACCACAGATACGCAGTATTTT
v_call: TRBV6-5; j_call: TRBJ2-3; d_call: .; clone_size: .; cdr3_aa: CASRPDGAARYTQYF; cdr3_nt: TGTGCCAGCAGGCCGGACGGCGCTGCGAGGTATACGCAGTATTTT
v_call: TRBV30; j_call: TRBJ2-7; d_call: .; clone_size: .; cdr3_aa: CAWSVGQGKPEQYF; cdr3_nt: TGTGCCTGGAGTGTTGGGCAGGGTAAACCCGAGCAGTACTTC
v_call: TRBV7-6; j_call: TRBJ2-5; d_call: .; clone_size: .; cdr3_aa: CASSTRGETQYF; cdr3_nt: TGTGCCAGCAGCACCCGGGGGGAGACCCAGTACTTC
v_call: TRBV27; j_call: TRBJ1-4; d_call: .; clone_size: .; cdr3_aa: CASRPRGGSHEKLFF; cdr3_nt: TGTGCCAGCAGACCCCGAGGAGGGTCCCACGAAAAACTGTTTTTT
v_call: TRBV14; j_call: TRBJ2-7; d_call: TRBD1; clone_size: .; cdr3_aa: CASSRGTGFYEQYF; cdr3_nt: TGTGCCAGCAGCCGCGGGACAGGGTTTTACGAGCAGTACTTC
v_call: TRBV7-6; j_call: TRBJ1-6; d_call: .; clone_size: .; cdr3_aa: CASSASHYRAGSPLHF; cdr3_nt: TGTGCCAGCAGCGCAAGCCACTACAGGGCTGGATCACCCCTCCACTTT
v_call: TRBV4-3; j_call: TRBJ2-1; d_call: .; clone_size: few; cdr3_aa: CASSQGTHLINEQFF; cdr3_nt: TGCGCCAGCAGCCAAGGGACGCATCTTATCAATGAGCAGTTCTTC
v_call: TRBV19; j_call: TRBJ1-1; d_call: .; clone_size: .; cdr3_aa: CASSIIYGDNTEAFF; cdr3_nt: TGTGCCAGTAGTATTATCTACGGGGATAACACTGAAGCTTTCTTT
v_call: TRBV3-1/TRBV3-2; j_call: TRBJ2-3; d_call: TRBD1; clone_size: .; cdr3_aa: CASSPYGQGADTQYF; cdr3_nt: TGTGCCAGCAGCCCCTACGGACAGGGAGCAGATACGCAGTATTTT
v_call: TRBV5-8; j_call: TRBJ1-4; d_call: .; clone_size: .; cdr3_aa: CASSFTGGKLFF; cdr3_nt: TGTGCCAGCAGTTTTACGGGGGGAAAACTGTTTTTT